A single T cell receptor (beta chain) is shown here with its context. This clonotype was counted at least ten times. The antigen it recognizes is unknown. No much larger clonotype is one base removed from it; base qualities were not supplied. These data are taken from a study of patients and donors after allogeneic stem cell transplantation (dated by TCRdb to between 2020 and 2021). The method behind the library was RT-PCR. The sequencer was a NextSeq 550. TCRdb redid the processing of the public reads, applying fastp at Q25 and MiXCR, and retained in-frame beta chains. Rows merge per CDR3 protein into single entries with the most common DNA and genes. The sample has roughly 880,000 distinct CDR3 sequences on record, about a sixth of them singletons. Roughly 6% of the sample is taken by the ten largest. V is shortened by 3 bases, J by 1 base, and the region joining them spans 6 bases. The CDR3, from cysteine to phenylalanine, totals 13 residues. Only the CDR3 part of the read is kept: 39 bases, read in frame from the first base.

Sequencing was done on a sample of blood, either unsorted or a sorted T cell fraction (not recorded which). This receptor was obtained from a human donor who was either an allogeneic HSCT recipient or a stem cell or donor lymphocyte infusion donor (not recorded which). It is not recorded whose cells these are; they may come from a transplant donor. The rearrangement combines TRBV12-3 or TRBV12-4 with TRBJ2-5; no confident D gene assignment can be made. The CDR3 loop reads CASSLLTQETQYF. DNA sequence: TGTGCCAGCAGTTTGCTGACCCAAGAGACCCAGTACTTC.